This T cell receptor beta chain derives from a study of blood T cell repertoires in COVID-19. Study information: Italy, Spain and the United States were the sources of the convalescent and acute COVID-19 samples. The cDNA or gDNA used as material had been derived from T cells, B-cell-depleted T cells, or PBMCs.

The V end was cut by 8 bases, the J end by 6 bases, with 14 bases between. Germline CDR1 LNHDA, CDR2 SQIVND (reference sequence). The CDR3 is 13 residues long. The table came from immunoSEQ multiplex PCR; TCRdb's copy has only in-frame clones and leaves some out. The sample holds roughly 190,000 clones, roughly 84% seen once. This sequence joins TRBV19 and TRBJ1-5, with a weak D call TRBD1 (6 bases). The source material was peripheral blood. The clonotype originates from a woman between 40 and 50 years old who had recovered from COVID-19. CDR3: CASVQGNLQPQHF. CDR3 nucleotide sequence: TGTGCCAGTGTACAGGGAAACCTTCAGCCCCAGCATTTT.